This is a list of T cell receptor beta chains from one sample in a study of blood T cell repertoires in COVID-19. Some clones are missing from TCRdb's copy, which holds only in-frame ones; the method was immunoSEQ multiplex PCR. The sample yields under 150,000 clones, approximately 80% seen once. Source material: peripheral blood. These receptors all stem from a human donor with acute or convalescent COVID-19. The donor label of this sample is uncertain. CDR3s include the opening cysteine and the closing phenylalanine or tryptophan. D genes are given only for firm matches. Clone size is not always given. Where it is, it says once, few, many or a class for expanded clones.

D: TRBD1; J: TRBJ2-1; size: NA; V: TRBV4-1; CDR3: CASSQTPGQESYNEQFF; DNA: TGCGCCAGCAGCCAAACTCCGGGACAGGAATCCTACAATGAGCAGTTCTTC
D: NA; J: TRBJ1-4; size: NA; V: TRBV27; CDR3: CASSSGDLGEKLFF; DNA: TGTGCCAGCAGTTCGGGAGATCTTGGTGAAAAACTGTTTTTT
D: TRBD1; J: TRBJ1-5; size: NA; V: TRBV2; CDR3: CASRLQGGSNQPQHF; DNA: TGTGCCAGCAGACTACAGGGGGGAAGCAATCAGCCCCAGCATTTT
D: TRBD1; J: TRBJ2-1; size: few; V: TRBV15; CDR3: CATSRARQGLWSEQFF; DNA: TGTGCCACCAGCAGGGCCCGACAGGGTTTGTGGAGTGAGCAGTTCTTC
D: NA; J: TRBJ2-1; size: NA; V: TRBV18; CDR3: CASSPPSLGTYNEQFF; DNA: TGTGCCAGCTCACCACCCAGTCTCGGGACTTACAATGAGCAGTTCTTC
D: TRBD2; J: TRBJ2-2; size: NA; V: TRBV6-5; CDR3: CASSYSSGGGTGELFF; DNA: TGTGCCAGCAGTTACTCAAGCGGGGGCGGGACCGGGGAGCTGTTTTTT
D: NA; J: TRBJ2-3; size: few; V: TRBV7-2; CDR3: CASSRWTGTDTQYF; DNA: TGTGCCAGCAGCCGCTGGACAGGCACAGATACGCAGTATTTT
D: TRBD1; J: TRBJ2-1; size: NA; V: TRBV7-8; CDR3: CASRDRDLYNEQFF; DNA: TGTGCCAGCAGGGACAGGGACCTCTACAATGAGCAGTTCTTC
D: TRBD2; J: TRBJ2-7; size: NA; V: TRBV5-6; CDR3: CASSPGLAGSYEQYF; DNA: TGTGCCAGCAGCCCTGGACTAGCGGGCTCCTACGAGCAGTACTTC
D: NA; J: TRBJ1-2; size: NA; V: TRBV9; CDR3: CASSVGVQPRENYGYTF; DNA: TGTGCCAGCAGCGTCGGAGTACAGCCTAGGGAGAACTATGGCTACACCTTC
D: NA; J: TRBJ2-2; size: NA; V: TRBV6-5; CDR3: CASSYDRPNTGELFF; DNA: TGTGCCAGCAGCTATGACAGACCGAACACCGGGGAGCTGTTTTTT
D: TRBD1; J: TRBJ2-6; size: NA; V: TRBV5-1; CDR3: CASRGTDSGANVLTF; DNA: TGCGCCAGCAGGGGGACAGACTCTGGGGCCAACGTCCTGACTTTC
D: NA; J: TRBJ1-1; size: few; V: TRBV29-1; CDR3: CSVGQMNTEAFF; DNA: TGCAGCGTTGGACAAATGAACACTGAAGCTTTCTTT
D: NA; J: TRBJ1-6; size: NA; V: TRBV2; CDR3: CASRRSTTRLPLHF; DNA: TGTGCCAGCAGAAGATCGACTACCAGGTTGCCCCTCCACTTT
D: NA; J: TRBJ1-3; size: NA; V: TRBV18; CDR3: CASSTPRPSGNTIYF; DNA: TGTGCCAGCTCGACACCCCGTCCCTCTGGAAACACCATATATTTT
D: NA; J: TRBJ1-5; size: once; V: TRBV24-1; CDR3: CATSAGGGNQPQHF; DNA: TGTGCCACCAGTGCCGGAGGGGGCAATCAGCCCCAGCATTTT
D: NA; J: TRBJ2-1; size: NA; V: TRBV10-3; CDR3: CAISERENEQFF; DNA: TGTGCCATCAGTGAACGGGAGAATGAGCAGTTCTTC
D: NA; J: TRBJ1-2; size: NA; V: TRBV29-1; CDR3: CSVGREDGYTF; DNA: TGCAGCGTTGGTAGGGAGGACGGCTACACCTTC
D: NA; J: TRBJ2-7; size: NA; V: TRBV18; CDR3: CASSPAGAHEQYF; DNA: TGTGCCAGCTCACCGGCAGGGGCCCACGAGCAGTACTTC
D: TRBD2; J: TRBJ2-3; size: NA; V: TRBV3-1/TRBV3-2; CDR3: CASSPSGLYAGGRGHTQYF; DNA: TGTGCCAGCAGCCCTTCGGGGCTCTACGCGGGGGGGCGAGGGCATACGCAGTATTTT
D: TRBD1; J: TRBJ2-5; size: NA; V: TRBV27; CDR3: CASSGGTGGVETQYF; DNA: TGTGCCAGCAGTGGTGGGACAGGCGGCGTGGAGACCCAGTACTTC
D: NA; J: TRBJ1-2; size: NA; V: TRBV4-2; CDR3: CASSQDQGSYGYTF; DNA: TGTGCCAGCAGCCAAGATCAGGGATCCTATGGCTACACCTTC
D: TRBD1; J: TRBJ1-1; size: many; V: TRBV10-3; CDR3: CAISEAGQDSPEAFF; DNA: TGTGCCATCAGTGAGGCGGGACAGGATTCTCCTGAAGCTTTCTTT
D: TRBD1; J: TRBJ2-2; size: once; V: TRBV7-8; CDR3: CASSPGTVNTGELFF; DNA: TGTGCCAGCAGCCCCGGGACAGTTAACACCGGGGAGCTGTTTTTT
D: TRBD1; J: TRBJ2-2; size: few; V: TRBV18; CDR3: CASSPFAPGGNTGELFF; DNA: TGTGCCAGCTCACCGTTCGCCCCAGGGGGGAACACCGGGGAGCTGTTTTTT
D: NA; J: TRBJ1-1; size: few; V: TRBV28; CDR3: CASRPNWSNTEAFF; DNA: TGTGCCAGCAGACCGAACTGGTCGAACACTGAAGCTTTCTTT
D: NA; J: TRBJ1-4; size: NA; V: TRBV5-1; CDR3: CASSLEGGAPVNEKLFF; DNA: TGCGCCAGCTCCCTGGAAGGAGGGGCGCCCGTTAATGAAAAACTGTTTTTT
D: TRBD1; J: TRBJ2-7; size: NA; V: TRBV5-1; CDR3: CASSSRTGSTGEQYF; DNA: TGCGCCAGCAGCTCCCGGACAGGGTCCACGGGAGAGCAGTACTTC
D: NA; J: TRBJ1-6; size: few; V: TRBV5-4; CDR3: CASSFSGDGNSPLHF; DNA: TGTGCCAGCAGCTTTAGTGGAGACGGGAATTCACCCCTCCACTTT
D: TRBD2; J: TRBJ2-2; size: few; V: TRBV7-2; CDR3: CASSLRGDYTGELFF; DNA: TGTGCCAGCAGTTTGCGGGGGGACTACACCGGGGAGCTGTTTTTT
D: NA; J: TRBJ2-5; size: NA; V: TRBV29-1; CDR3: CSVEGASTGVRETQYF; DNA: TGCAGCGTTGAAGGGGCGAGTACTGGCGTACGAGAGACCCAGTACTTC
D: TRBD1; J: TRBJ2-1; size: NA; V: TRBV4-2; CDR3: CASSQEQGLTNEQFF; DNA: TGTGCCAGCAGCCAAGAACAGGGGCTGACCAATGAGCAGTTCTTC
D: TRBD1; J: TRBJ2-3; size: NA; V: TRBV27; CDR3: CASSLQGTGGAADTQYF; DNA: TGTGCCAGCAGTTTACAGGGGACAGGGGGCGCAGCCGATACGCAGTATTTT
D: TRBD2; J: TRBJ2-2; size: NA; V: TRBV5-1; CDR3: CASRELADTGELFF; DNA: TGCGCCAGCAGGGAGCTAGCGGACACCGGGGAGCTGTTTTTT
D: NA; J: TRBJ1-4; size: NA; V: TRBV3-1/TRBV3-2; CDR3: CASSLREGRTNEKLFF; DNA: TGTGCCAGCAGCCTGAGGGAGGGACGAACTAATGAAAAACTGTTTTTT
D: TRBD1; J: TRBJ1-1; size: NA; V: TRBV5-5; CDR3: CASSFLRQGGTEAFF; DNA: TGTGCCAGCAGCTTTCTTCGACAGGGCGGAACTGAAGCTTTCTTT
D: NA; J: TRBJ2-1; size: NA; V: TRBV5-1; CDR3: CASSARTTNEQFF; DNA: TGCGCCAGCAGCGCCCGGACTACAAATGAGCAGTTCTTC
D: NA; J: TRBJ2-5; size: NA; V: TRBV10-3; CDR3: CAIRRERGETQYF; DNA: TGTGCCATCAGACGGGAACGGGGAGAGACCCAGTACTTC
D: TRBD1; J: TRBJ1-1; size: NA; V: TRBV5-6; CDR3: CASRLFTGQGARGEAFF; DNA: TGTGCCAGCAGGCTCTTCACCGGACAGGGGGCGCGGGGTGAAGCTTTCTTT
D: NA; J: TRBJ2-1; size: NA; V: TRBV2; CDR3: CASSGRGTDLYNEQFF; DNA: TGTGCCAGCAGTGGGAGGGGGACAGACCTATACAATGAGCAGTTCTTC
D: NA; J: TRBJ1-1; size: NA; V: TRBV5-1; CDR3: CASTSRGGEDTEAFF; DNA: TGCGCCAGCACCTCGAGAGGGGGAGAGGACACTGAAGCTTTCTTT
D: NA; J: TRBJ2-1; size: NA; V: TRBV7-2; CDR3: CASSSDLNEQFF; DNA: TGTGCCAGCAGCTCGGACTTAAATGAGCAGTTCTTC
D: NA; J: TRBJ1-2; size: NA; V: TRBV24-1; CDR3: CATSEQGNYGYTF; DNA: TGTGCCACCAGTGAACAGGGTAACTATGGCTACACCTTC
D: NA; J: TRBJ1-1; size: NA; V: TRBV21-1; CDR3: CASSKGGGCGATEAFF; DNA: TGTGCCAGCAGCAAAGGAGGAGGATGCGGAGCCACTGAAGCTTTCTTT
D: NA; J: TRBJ2-7; size: NA; V: TRBV12-3/TRBV12-4; CDR3: CASSKESYEQYF; DNA: TGTGCCAGCAGCAAGGAGAGCTACGAGCAGTACTTC
D: NA; J: TRBJ1-6; size: NA; V: TRBV27; CDR3: CASSLGGGGSPLHF; DNA: TGTGCCAGCAGTTTAGGGGGGGGCGGTTCACCCCTCCACTTT
D: TRBD1; J: TRBJ1-2; size: NA; V: TRBV7-3; CDR3: CASSPRGTGTGYTF; DNA: TGTGCCAGCAGCCCTAGAGGGACAGGGACCGGCTACACCTTC
D: TRBD1; J: TRBJ1-2; size: once; V: TRBV12-3/TRBV12-4; CDR3: CASQGDNGYTF; DNA: TGTGCCAGCCAGGGGGATAATGGCTACACCTTC